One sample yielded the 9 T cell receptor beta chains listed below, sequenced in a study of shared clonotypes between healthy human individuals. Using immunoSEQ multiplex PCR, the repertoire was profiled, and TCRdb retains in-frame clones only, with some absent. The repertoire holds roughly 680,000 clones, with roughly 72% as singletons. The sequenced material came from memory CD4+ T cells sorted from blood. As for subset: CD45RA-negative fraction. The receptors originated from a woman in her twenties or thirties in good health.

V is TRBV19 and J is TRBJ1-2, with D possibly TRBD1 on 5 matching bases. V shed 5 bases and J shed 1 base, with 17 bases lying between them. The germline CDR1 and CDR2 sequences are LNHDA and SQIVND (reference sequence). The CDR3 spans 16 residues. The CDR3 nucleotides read TGTGCCAGTAGTCCTTTGTCGGGGGATCATAACTATGGCTACACCTTC. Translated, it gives CASSPLSGDHNYGYTF.

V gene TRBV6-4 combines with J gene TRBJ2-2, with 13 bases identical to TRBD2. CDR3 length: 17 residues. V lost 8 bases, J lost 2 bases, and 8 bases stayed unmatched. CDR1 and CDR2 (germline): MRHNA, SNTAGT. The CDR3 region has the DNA TGTGCCAGCCGAAGGACTAGCGGGAGTAAAAACACCGGGGAGCTGTTTTTT. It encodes CASRRTSGSKNTGELFF.

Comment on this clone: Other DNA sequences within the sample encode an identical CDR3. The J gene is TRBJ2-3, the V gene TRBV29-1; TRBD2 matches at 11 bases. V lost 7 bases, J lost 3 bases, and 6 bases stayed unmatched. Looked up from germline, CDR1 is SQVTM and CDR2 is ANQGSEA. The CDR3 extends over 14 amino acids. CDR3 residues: CSALAGGGTDTQYF. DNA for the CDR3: TGCAGCGCATTAGCGGGAGGGGGGACAGATACGCAGTATTTT.

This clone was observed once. Written as DNA, the CDR3 is TGTGCCAGCAGCCCCGCCAGGGCCCTGAGCTCCTACAATGAGCAGTTCTTC. It codes for CASSPARALSSYNEQFF. The chain recombines TRBV7-9 with TRBJ2-1; D is perhaps TRBD1 (5 bases). This CDR3 comprises 17 residues. The V end was cut by 5 bases, the J end by 0 bases, with 17 bases between. Germline V gene data show CDR1 as SEHNR and CDR2 as FQNEAQ (reference sequence).

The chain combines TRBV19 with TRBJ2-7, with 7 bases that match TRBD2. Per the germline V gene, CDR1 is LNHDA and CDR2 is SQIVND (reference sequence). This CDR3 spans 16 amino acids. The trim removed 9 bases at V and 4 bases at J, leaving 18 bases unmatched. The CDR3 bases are TGTGCCAGACCCTTATTTTGTACCGGCGGGAGATACGAGCAGTACTTC. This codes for CARPLFCTGGRYEQYF. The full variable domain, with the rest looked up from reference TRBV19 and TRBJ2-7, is DGGITQSPKYLFRKEGQNVTLSCEQNLNHDAMYWYRQDPGQGLRLIYYSQIVNDFQKGDIAEGYSVSREKKESFPLTVTSAQKNPTAFYLCARPLFCTGGRYEQYFGPGTRLTVT.

The CDR3 DNA reads TGTGCCAGCAGACGAGGGGGCTCAAATGAGCAGTTCTTC. This codes for CASRRGGSNEQFF. The chain recombines TRBV6-5 with TRBJ2-1; TRBD1 agrees at 7 bases. V was clipped by 6 bases and J by 7 bases; unmatched bases: 6. Germline assignment: CDR1 MNHEY and CDR2 SVGAGI. The CDR3 consists of 13 residues.

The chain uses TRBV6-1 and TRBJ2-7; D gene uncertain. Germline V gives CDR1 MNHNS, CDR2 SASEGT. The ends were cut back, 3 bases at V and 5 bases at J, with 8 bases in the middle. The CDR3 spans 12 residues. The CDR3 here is CASSDWANEQYF. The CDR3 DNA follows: TGTGCCAGCAGTGACTGGGCAAACGAGCAGTACTTC.

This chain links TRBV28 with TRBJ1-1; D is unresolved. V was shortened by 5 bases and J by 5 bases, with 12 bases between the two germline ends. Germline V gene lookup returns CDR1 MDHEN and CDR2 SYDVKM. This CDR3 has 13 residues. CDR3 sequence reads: CASSPSVGTEAFF. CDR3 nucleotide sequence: TGTGCCAGCAGTCCGAGTGTCGGTACTGAAGCTTTCTTT.

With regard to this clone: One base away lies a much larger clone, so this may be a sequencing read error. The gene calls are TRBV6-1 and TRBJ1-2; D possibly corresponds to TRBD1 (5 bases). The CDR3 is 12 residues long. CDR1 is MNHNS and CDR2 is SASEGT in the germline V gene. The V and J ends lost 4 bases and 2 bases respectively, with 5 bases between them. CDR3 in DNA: TGTGCCAGCAGTGGACAGAACTATGGCTACACCTTC. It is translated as CASSGQNYGYTF.